This T cell receptor (beta chain) was documented in a study of CD8 T cells in Susac syndrome. The CDR3 length is 16 residues. Random-hexamer reverse transcription was applied to roughly 0.5 to 1 ug RNA. MiXCR was run by TCRdb on the immunoSEQ multiplex PCR reads, yielding one entry per CDR3 protein. This table has about 130,000 distinct CDR3 sequences, about 95% appearing once. Study-wide results and caveats: Within total CD8+ repertoires, 15 to 20 Susac-specific public clones were found, and within CD8+ TEMRA repertoires, five.

Details on this clonotype: Antigen unknown.

V gene TRBV12-2 combines with J gene TRBJ2-1; the tabulated D call, TRBD2, remains unverified against the DNA. TRBV12-2 is an annotated pseudogene. The sample consisted of CD8+ T cells from PBMCs. The clonotype was recovered from a human donor with Susac syndrome. The CDR3 region has the DNA TGTGCAAGTCGCTTACAGATAGGCCTAGCGGACAATGAGCAGTTCTTC. Translation: CASRLQIGLADNEQFF.